Listed below are T cell receptor beta chains from one sample, sequenced in a study of blood T cell repertoires in COVID-19. Profiled with immunoSEQ multiplex PCR; TCRdb holds only in-frame clones, not every one. In the table there are about 200,000 clones, about 88% of which are singletons. The sample comprised peripheral blood. These receptors were collected from a man aged 18 to 35 with active or convalescent COVID-19. Both conserved end residues are part of each CDR3. The order of the fields is J gene, V gene, D gene, CDR3 protein, CDR3 DNA. A D gene is named only where the DNA matches it firmly.

>TRBJ1-1|TRBV12-3/TRBV12-4|NA
CASGGLWEAFF
TGTGCCAGCGGGGGACTGTGGGAAGCTTTCTTT
>TRBJ1-1|TRBV5-1|NA
CASSFSFLGGGTEAFF
TGCGCCAGCAGCTTTTCGTTCCTGGGGGGAGGAACTGAAGCTTTCTTT
>TRBJ1-1|TRBV7-8|TRBD1
CASSPLTGGITEAFF
TGTGCCAGCAGCCCACTGACAGGGGGCATCACTGAAGCTTTCTTT
>TRBJ2-1|TRBV6-5|NA
CASSRGINSYNEQFF
TGTGCCAGCAGTAGGGGGATAAACTCCTACAATGAGCAGTTCTTC
>TRBJ1-2|TRBV7-2|NA
CASSSVYGYTF
TGTGCCAGCAGCTCGGTCTATGGCTACACCTTC
>TRBJ1-4|TRBV5-1|NA
CASSLGGLGEKLFF
TGCGCCAGCAGCTTGGGGGGGCTTGGCGAAAAACTGTTTTTT
>TRBJ1-2|TRBV7-2|NA
CASSLVSGVYGYTF
TGTGCCAGCAGCTTAGTTTCAGGGGTGTATGGCTACACCTTC
>TRBJ1-5|TRBV4-2|NA
CASSQSGSQPQHF
TGTGCCAGCAGCCAGTCGGGGAGTCAGCCCCAGCATTTT
>TRBJ1-1|TRBV11-2|TRBD1
CASSPGQGANVEAFF
TGTGCCAGCAGCCCAGGACAGGGGGCAAACGTTGAAGCTTTCTTT
>TRBJ1-4|TRBV2|TRBD1
CASNRQGQDEKLFF
TGTGCCAGCAATAGACAGGGGCAGGATGAAAAACTGTTTTTT
>TRBJ2-2|TRBV18|NA
CASSSSAGPTGELFF
TGTGCCAGCTCAAGTTCAGCGGGCCCCACCGGGGAGCTGTTTTTT
>TRBJ1-2|TRBV4-2|NA
CASSQDRGKADGYTF
TGTGCCAGCAGCCAAGATCGGGGTAAGGCAGATGGCTACACCTTC
>TRBJ2-2|TRBV18|NA
CASSPPGGKNTGELFF
TGTGCCAGCTCACCACCGGGCGGGAAGAACACCGGGGAGCTGTTTTTT
>TRBJ2-7|TRBV7-9|NA
CASSLDPGWFEQYF
TGTGCCAGCAGCTTAGACCCAGGGTGGTTCGAGCAGTACTTC